This T cell receptor (beta chain) comes out of a study of T-cell reconstitution after alpha-beta-depleted transplantation in children. The study's findings and limits: One year post-transplant, T-cell counts and diversity were largely derived from T cells produced anew. Surviving recipient cells, namely T cells and thymic progenitors, were the source of high day-60 TCRbeta diversity in some patients.

Unique molecular identifiers were used in preparing the TCRbeta library. TCRdb redid the calling of the PCR reads with MiXCR, one entry per CDR3 protein. The data contain roughly 570,000 distinct CDR3 sequences, 25% to 30% of them singletons. Details on this clonotype: As yet, its antigen is unknown.

The V gene end was trimmed by 8 bases and the J gene end by 2 bases; junction bases not matched to a gene: 9. The CDR3 extends over 15 amino acids. Germline lookup yields CDR1 SGHRS and CDR2 YFSETQ. The sample was PBMCs, taken before TCRalphabeta/CD19-depleted stem cell transplant. The sequence was obtained from a boy younger than two with Wiskott-Aldrich syndrome, due to receive a stem cell transplant. The gene calls are TRBV5-1 and TRBJ2-3, with 9 bases that match TRBD2. The CDR3 loop is CASMRREGFTDTQYF. The DNA of the CDR3 is TGCGCCAGTATGAGGCGGGAGGGCTTCACAGATACGCAGTATTTT.